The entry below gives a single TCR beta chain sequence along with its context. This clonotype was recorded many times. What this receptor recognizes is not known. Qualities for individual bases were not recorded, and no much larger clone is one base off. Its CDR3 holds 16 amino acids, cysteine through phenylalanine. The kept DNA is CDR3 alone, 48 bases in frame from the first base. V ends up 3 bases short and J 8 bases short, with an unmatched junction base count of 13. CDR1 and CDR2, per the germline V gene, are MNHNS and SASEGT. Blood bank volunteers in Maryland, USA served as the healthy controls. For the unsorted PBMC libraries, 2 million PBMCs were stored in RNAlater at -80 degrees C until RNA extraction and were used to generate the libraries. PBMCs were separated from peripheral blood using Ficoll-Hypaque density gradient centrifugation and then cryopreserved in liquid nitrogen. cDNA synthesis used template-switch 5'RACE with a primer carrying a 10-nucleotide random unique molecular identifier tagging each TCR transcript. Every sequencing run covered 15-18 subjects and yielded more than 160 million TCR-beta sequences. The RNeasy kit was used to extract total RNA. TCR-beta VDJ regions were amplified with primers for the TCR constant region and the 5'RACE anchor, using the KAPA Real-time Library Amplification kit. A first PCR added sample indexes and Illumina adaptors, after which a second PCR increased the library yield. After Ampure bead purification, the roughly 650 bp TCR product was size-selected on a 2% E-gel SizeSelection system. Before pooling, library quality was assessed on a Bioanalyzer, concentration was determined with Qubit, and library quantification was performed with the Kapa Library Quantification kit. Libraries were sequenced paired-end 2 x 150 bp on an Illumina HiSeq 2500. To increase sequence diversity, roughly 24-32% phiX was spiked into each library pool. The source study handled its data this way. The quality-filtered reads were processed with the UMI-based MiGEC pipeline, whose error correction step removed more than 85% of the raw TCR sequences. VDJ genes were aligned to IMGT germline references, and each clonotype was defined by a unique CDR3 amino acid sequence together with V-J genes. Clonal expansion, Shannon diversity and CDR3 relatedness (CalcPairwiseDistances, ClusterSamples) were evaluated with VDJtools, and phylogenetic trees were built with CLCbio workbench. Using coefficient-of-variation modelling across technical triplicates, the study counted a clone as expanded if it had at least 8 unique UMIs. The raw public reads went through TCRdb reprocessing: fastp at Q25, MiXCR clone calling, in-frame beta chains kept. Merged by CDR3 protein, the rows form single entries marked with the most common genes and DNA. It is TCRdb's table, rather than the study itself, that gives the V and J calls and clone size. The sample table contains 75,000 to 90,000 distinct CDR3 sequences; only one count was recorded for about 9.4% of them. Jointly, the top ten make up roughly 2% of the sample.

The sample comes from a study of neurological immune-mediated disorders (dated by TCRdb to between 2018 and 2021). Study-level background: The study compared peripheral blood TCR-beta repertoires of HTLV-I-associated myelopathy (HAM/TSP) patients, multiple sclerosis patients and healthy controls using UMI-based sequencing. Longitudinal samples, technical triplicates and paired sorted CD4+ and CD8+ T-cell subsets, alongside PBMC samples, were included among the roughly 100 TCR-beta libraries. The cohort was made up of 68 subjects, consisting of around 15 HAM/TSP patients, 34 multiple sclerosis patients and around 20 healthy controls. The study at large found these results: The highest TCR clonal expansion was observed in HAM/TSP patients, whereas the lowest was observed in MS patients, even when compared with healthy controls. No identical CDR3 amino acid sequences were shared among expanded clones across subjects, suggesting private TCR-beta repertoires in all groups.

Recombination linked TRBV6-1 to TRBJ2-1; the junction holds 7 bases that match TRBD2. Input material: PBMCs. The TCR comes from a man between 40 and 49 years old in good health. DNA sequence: TGTGCCAGCAGTGACCCTTCGGAGGTAGCGGGCGATGAGCAGTTCTTC. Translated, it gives CASSDPSEVAGDEQFF.